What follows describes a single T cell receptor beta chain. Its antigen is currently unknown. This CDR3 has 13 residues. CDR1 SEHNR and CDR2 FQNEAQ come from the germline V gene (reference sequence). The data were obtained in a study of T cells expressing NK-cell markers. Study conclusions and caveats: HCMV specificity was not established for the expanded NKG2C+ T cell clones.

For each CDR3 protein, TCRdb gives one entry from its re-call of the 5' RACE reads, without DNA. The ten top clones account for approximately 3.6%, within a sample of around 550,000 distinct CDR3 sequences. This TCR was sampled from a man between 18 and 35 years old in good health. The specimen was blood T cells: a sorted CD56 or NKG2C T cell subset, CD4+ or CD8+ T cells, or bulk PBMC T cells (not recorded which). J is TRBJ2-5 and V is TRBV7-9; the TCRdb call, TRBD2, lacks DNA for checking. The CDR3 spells CASSLEGLAGADF.